These T cell receptor beta chains were read from a single sample in a study of human T cells and chemical hapten exposure. In TCRdb, the RACE reads were re-called with MiXCR into one record per CDR3 protein. The table shows around 110,000 distinct CDR3 sequences, with roughly an eighth occurring only once. Sequences were derived from whole blood, sampled in connection with sensitization to the hapten diphenylcyclopropenone (DPC). These receptors came from a woman in her forties or fifties with alopecia areata. Some clones in this sample may be carry-over from other donors' samples. The CDR3 runs from the conserved cysteine through the conserved F or W. Fields, in order: CDR3 protein, CDR3 DNA, CDR3 length, V gene, J gene, D gene, clone size. A D gene is named only where the DNA matches it firmly. Clone sizes are given selectively: once, few, many, or a class where the clone is expanded.

CASSPRGQNTEAFF	TGTGCCAGCTCACCACGGGGACAGAACACTGAAGCTTTCTTT	14	TRBV18	TRBJ1-1	.	few
CASSSRGYEQYF	TGTGCCAGCAGTAGCAGGGGCTACGAGCAGTACTTC	12	TRBV25-1	TRBJ2-7	.	few
CASNARTGGGNEAFF	TGTGCCAGCAACGCGAGGACAGGGGGCGGAAATGAAGCTTTCTTT	15	TRBV6-1	TRBJ1-1	TRBD1	few
CASTTRGAPQHF	TGTGCCAGCACGACCCGCGGGGCGCCCCAGCATTTT	12	TRBV2	TRBJ1-5	.	few
CASSNPGLAGSYEQYF	TGTGCCAGTAGTAACCCGGGACTAGCGGGGTCCTACGAGCAGTACTTC	16	TRBV19	TRBJ2-7	TRBD2	.
CASTQTGLGGEQFF	TGTGCCAGCACACAGACCGGTCTGGGGGGTGAGCAGTTCTTC	14	TRBV6-6	TRBJ2-1	.	many
CASSLNLSPGNEQFF	TGTGCCAGCAGCTTAAATTTATCCCCCGGGAATGAGCAGTTCTTC	15	TRBV7-9	TRBJ2-1	.	.
CSVLSSLAGGIDTQYF	TGCAGCGTCCTTAGCTCTCTAGCGGGAGGTATCGATACGCAGTATTTT	16	TRBV29-1	TRBJ2-3	TRBD2	.
CASSLGGDEKLFF	TGTGCCAGCTCACTCGGTGGGGATGAAAAACTGTTTTTT	13	TRBV18	TRBJ1-4	.	many
CASSIEGNSPLHF	TGTGCCAGCAGTATTGAGGGTAATTCACCCCTCCACTTT	13	TRBV2	TRBJ1-6	.	.
CSVAAGGNTEAFF	TGCAGCGTTGCTGCAGGGGGGAACACTGAAGCTTTCTTT	13	TRBV29-1	TRBJ1-1	TRBD1	few
CAAGGGRSNQPQHF	TGTGCAGCCGGAGGTGGACGGAGCAATCAGCCCCAGCATTTT	14	TRBV6-1	TRBJ1-5	.	.
CASSFAPGYEKLFF	TGCGCCAGCAGCTTTGCCCCCGGGTATGAAAAACTGTTTTTT	14	TRBV5-1	TRBJ1-4	.	.
CASRRVFGTGELFF	TGTGCCAGCCGCAGGGTTTTTGGCACCGGGGAGCTGTTTTTT	14	TRBV12-3/TRBV12-4	TRBJ2-2	.	few
CASSQDSGDDTEAFF	TGCGCCAGCAGCCAAGATTCGGGGGATGACACTGAAGCTTTCTTT	15	TRBV4-3	TRBJ1-1	.	.
CASSQDLRVSGANVLTF	TGCGCCAGCAGCCAAGATTTAAGAGTTTCTGGGGCCAACGTCCTGACTTTC	17	TRBV4-3	TRBJ2-6	.	many
CSAEEPGLAVYNEQFF	TGCAGCGCTGAGGAACCCGGACTAGCGGTCTACAATGAGCAGTTCTTC	16	TRBV29-1	TRBJ2-1	TRBD2	.
CASSLAGAGQETQYF	TGCGCCAGCAGCTTGGCTGGGGCAGGCCAAGAGACCCAGTACTTC	15	TRBV5-1	TRBJ2-5	.	.
CASSLVSGRYSPLHF	TGTGCCAGCAGCTTAGTATCGGGAAGGTATTCACCCCTCCACTTT	15	TRBV7-9	TRBJ1-6	.	few
CASTAGQNNQPQHF	TGTGCCAGCACCGCGGGACAAAACAATCAGCCCCAGCATTTT	14	TRBV28	TRBJ1-5	.	.
CASSLGETENTGELFF	TGTGCCAGCAGCTTAGGGGAGACAGAGAACACCGGGGAGCTGTTTTTT	16	TRBV7-9	TRBJ2-2	.	few
CASSFPRGAFTDTQYF	TGTGCCAGCAGCTTCCCTCGCGGGGCCTTCACAGATACGCAGTATTTT	16	TRBV11-2	TRBJ2-3	.	.
CSVEGGQSSGKETQYF	TGCAGCGTTGAGGGGGGACAATCGTCCGGCAAAGAGACCCAGTACTTC	16	TRBV29-1	TRBJ2-5	.	.
CSVVGVRGPNNEQFF	TGCAGCGTTGTGGGGGTGCGGGGGCCGAACAATGAGCAGTTCTTC	15	TRBV29-1	TRBJ2-1	.	.
CASSFTSVYEQYF	TGTGCCAGCAGCTTCACCAGCGTCTACGAGCAGTACTTC	13	TRBV7-9	TRBJ2-7	.	.
CASSLEVSMKSYEQYF	TGCGCCAGCAGCTTGGAGGTCAGTATGAAGTCCTACGAGCAGTACTTC	16	TRBV5-1	TRBJ2-7	.	.
CASSFGGQSNQPQHF	TGCGCCAGCAGCTTCGGAGGACAGAGCAATCAGCCCCAGCATTTT	15	TRBV5-1	TRBJ1-5	.	few
CASSLGDAGSYEQYF	TGTGCCAGCAGTTTGGGGGACGCAGGATCCTACGAGCAGTACTTC	15	TRBV12-3/TRBV12-4	TRBJ2-7	.	few
CASSAQRAPDTQYF	TGTGCCAGCAGTGCCCAGCGGGCCCCAGATACGCAGTATTTT	14	TRBV2	TRBJ2-3	.	.
CASSLLRRRNEKLFF	TGTGCCAGCAGTTTATTGAGACGGCGTAATGAAAAACTGTTTTTT	15	TRBV28	TRBJ1-4	.	many
CASNHRSSGNTIYF	TGTGCCAGCAACCATCGCAGCTCTGGAAACACCATATATTTT	14	TRBV3-1	TRBJ1-3	.	.
CASNPGGSRNEQFF	TGTGCCAGCAACCCAGGGGGTAGTCGAAATGAGCAGTTCTTC	14	TRBV28	TRBJ2-1	TRBD1	many
CASSEQGPYLSSPLHF	TGTGCCAGCAGTGAACAGGGGCCGTACCTCTCTTCACCCCTCCACTTT	16	TRBV2	TRBJ1-6	.	many
CASSLAGEYQETQYF	TGTGCCAGCAGCCTAGCGGGGGAGTACCAAGAGACCCAGTACTTC	15	TRBV28	TRBJ2-5	TRBD2	many
CASSPSLNYGYTF	TGTGCCAGCAGCCCCTCGCTTAACTATGGCTACACCTTC	13	TRBV11-2	TRBJ1-2	.	many
CASTRSGEETQYF	TGTGCCAGCACACGCTCGGGGGAAGAGACCCAGTACTTC	13	TRBV6-1	TRBJ2-5	.	many
CASRKGQASSYEQYF	TGTGCCAGTAGGAAGGGTCAGGCGAGCTCCTACGAGCAGTACTTC	15	TRBV19	TRBJ2-7	.	few
CASSLLSSYNEQFF	TGTGCCAGCAGTTTACTGAGCTCCTACAATGAGCAGTTCTTC	14	TRBV28	TRBJ2-1	.	.
CASSYGHYGYTF	TGTGCCAGCAGTTACGGACACTATGGCTACACCTTC	12	TRBV12-3/TRBV12-4	TRBJ1-2	.	.
CASSPPPHRVYQETQYF	TGTGCCAGCAGCCCACCACCGCACAGGGTATACCAAGAGACCCAGTACTTC	17	TRBV11-2	TRBJ2-5	.	few
CASSQDTGINTEAFF	TGCGCCAGCAGCCAAGATACAGGAATCAACACTGAAGCTTTCTTT	15	TRBV4-1	TRBJ1-1	.	many
CASSQDVRLGLAGERDTQYF	TGTGCCAGCAGCCAAGATGTCCGCCTAGGACTAGCGGGGGAGAGAGATACGCAGTATTTT	20	TRBV14	TRBJ2-3	TRBD2	few
CASSHHNEQFF	TGTGCCAGCAGTCACCACAATGAGCAGTTCTTC	11	TRBV28	TRBJ2-1	.	few
CASSQWTGEVDEQYF	TGCGCCAGCAGCCAATGGACAGGGGAGGTGGACGAGCAGTACTTC	15	TRBV4-1	TRBJ2-7	TRBD1	.
CSVAAGGMEETQYF	TGCAGCGTCGCAGCGGGGGGGATGGAAGAGACCCAGTACTTC	14	TRBV29-1	TRBJ2-5	TRBD2	.